This T cell receptor beta chain was identified during a study of a mutant IDH1 vaccine in newly diagnosed glioma (dated by TCRdb to the early 2020s). Study-wide context: Eight vaccinations were administered to patients in weeks 1, 3, 5, 7, 11, 15, 19 and 23, corresponding to visits V03 through V10. Prior to enrollment, standard therapy consisting of radiotherapy alone, temozolomide alone, or radiochemotherapy with temozolomide had been administered to patients, with the combination being received by most patients. Vaccination was initiated 4-6 weeks after radiotherapy alone, or concurrently with temozolomide cycles in the chemotherapy-containing groups. Of the 30 or so patients who were treated, approximately 62% were male and roughly 38% were female, and the mean age was around 40 years. Longitudinal TCRB deep sequencing was done for 25 to 30 treated patients, wherever samples were available for exploratory analyses. Peripheral blood samples were drawn at six visits, namely V03 (baseline), V05, V07, V10, V12 and V13. What the authors observed across the whole study: PBMC samples for TCRB deep sequencing were selected based on availability. Immune responses induced by the vaccine were seen in 90% to 95% of patients across multiple MHC alleles. Changes in the top peripheral T cell clonotypes picked up by TCRB sequencing did not appear to be linked to pseudoprogression. The authors noted that analyses of patient blood samples could not be reproduced because of sample limitations.

In light of the paper, this sample's time point label describes: week 23, last vaccination. Each vaccine dose, consisting of 300 ug of a 20-mer mutant IDH1 peptide in Montanide, was administered subcutaneously with topical imiquimod. All donors had newly diagnosed IDH1-mutant astrocytomas of WHO grade 3 or 4 that showed loss of nuclear ATRX. The samples were drawn from NOA16, a multicentre, single-arm, open-label phase I trial in Germany that tested a mutant IDH1 peptide vaccine in humans for the first time. The DNeasy Blood and Tissue Kit was used to extract genomic DNA from EDTA blood for TCRB sequencing. As concerns this clone: Its antigen target is currently unknown. No base quality values were provided; no much bigger clone lies one nucleotide off.

Based on the germline V gene, the CDR1 and CDR2 sequences are SNHLY and FYNNEI. The CDR3 sequence holds 14 residues, the cysteine and phenylalanine included. Here the CDR3 DNA is all that survives: 42 bases in frame from base 1. Trimming at the junction amounts to 1 base on V and 2 bases on J, and the germline ends lie 8 bases apart. To prepare the library, the immunoSEQ multiplex PCR assay was applied. Rearranged TCR beta chain sequences were amplified with the hsTCRB Kit following the manufacturer's protocol. An Illumina MiSeq was used to sequence the TCRB libraries. The original methods were these. The proprietary platform of the kit vendor was used for demultiplexing, trimming and gene mapping. This is the immuneACCESS table as TCRdb keeps it, with only in-frame sequences that have V and J called. A part of the clones is gone; compared with another copy, unresolved V genes explain less than half, and the rest is unexplained. That table is the source of V, J and clone size, and D and trimming were worked out from the DNA. Present in this sample are some 26,000 clones, around 84% of which were seen just once. The top ten constitute 17% of the sample.

Recombination joined TRBV2 with TRBJ1-2; D gene: possibly TRBD1, on 6 matching bases. The TCR comes from a woman in her 30s with glioma. The source material was PBMCs, sampled from a glioma patient whose treatment included an IDH1 peptide vaccine. The nucleotides read TGTGCCAGCAGTGAAGTCACAGGGAACTATGGCTACACCTTC. Its protein is CASSEVTGNYGYTF.